The 17 T cell receptor beta chains listed next were all sequenced from one sample in a study of T cell changes during pregnancy in multiple sclerosis. Assay used: immunoSEQ multiplex PCR; TCRdb lists only in-frame clones, some missing. The table lists more than 25,000 clones, 90% to 95% of them singletons. This sample comprised CD8+ T cells from peripheral blood mononuclear cells, obtained in the second trimester of pregnancy. The receptors shown here come from a female donor in good health, enrolled as a control in a pregnancy study.

The chain joins TRBV5-6 to TRBJ2-1; D is ambiguous. V gave up 0 bases and J gave up 0 bases, with 13 bases separating them. Looked up from germline, CDR1 is SGHDT and CDR2 is YYEEEE. The CDR3 totals 17 residues. The CDR3 protein is CASSLEFGPYSYNEQFF. The CDR3 nucleotides read TGTGCCAGCAGCTTGGAGTTCGGTCCTTACTCCTACAATGAGCAGTTCTTC.

The chain uses TRBV30 and TRBJ1-2, with D possibly being TRBD1 (5 bases). With 0 bases removed from V and 5 bases from J, the gap between germline ends came to 10 bases. CDR3 size: 13 residues. CDR1 GTSNPN and CDR2 SVGIG come from the germline V gene (reference sequence). CDR3 in amino acids: CAWSVGQGYGYTF. Here the CDR3 DNA reads TGTGCCTGGAGTGTAGGGCAGGGTTATGGCTACACCTTC.

This clone was counted once. The J gene is TRBJ2-7, the V gene TRBV7-2; D is possibly TRBD1 (6 bases). The CDR3 sequence is 15 residues long. Germline CDR1 is SGHTA and CDR2 is FQGNSA. The V end lost 4 bases, the J end lost 2 bases, and 15 bases lay between the germline ends. This CDR3 is CASSYNGQRTYEQYF. CDR3 sequence (DNA): TGTGCCAGCAGCTATAATGGACAGAGAACCTACGAGCAGTACTTC.

This sequence joins TRBV5-1 and TRBJ1-1; 8 bases agree with TRBD1. CDR1 is SGHRS and CDR2 is YFSETQ in the germline V gene. There are 17 residues in the CDR3. V dropped 0 bases and J dropped 0; count of bases not matched to a gene: 7. CDR3 nucleotide sequence: TGCGCCAGCAGCTTGGCCGGACAGGGAAACATGAACACTGAAGCTTTCTTT. Translation: CASSLAGQGNMNTEAFF. The whole variable domain, remainder taken from reference TRBV5-1 and TRBJ1-1, is KAGVTQTPRYLIKTRGQQVTLSCSPISGHRSVSWYQQTPGQGLQFLFEYFSETQRNKGNFPGRFSGRQFSNSRSEMNVSTLELGDSALYLCASSLAGQGNMNTEAFFGQGTRLTVV.

The DNA for the CDR3 is TGTGCCAGCAGCTTGTTAGCGGGGGGACCAACCACAGATACGCAGTATTTT. The encoded protein is CASSLLAGGPTTDTQYF. The V gene is TRBV7-2, the J gene TRBJ2-3; TRBD2 matches at 10 bases. J gave up 2 bases and V 3 bases, and 8 bases lay outside the gene matches. The CDR3 sequence is 17 residues long. Germline V gene lookup returns CDR1 SGHTA and CDR2 FQGNSA. Combining the CDR3 with reference TRBV7-2 and TRBJ2-3 gives the whole variable domain GAGVSQSPSNKVTEKGKDVELRCDPISGHTALYWYRQSLGQGLEFLIYFQGNSAPDKSGLPSDRFSAERTGGSVSTLTIQRTQQEDSAVYLCASSLLAGGPTTDTQYFGPGTRLTVL.

The chain uses TRBV27 and TRBJ2-1; D not resolved. The germline CDR1 and CDR2 sequences are MNHEY and SMNVEV (reference sequence). Trimming removed 2 bases at V and 6 bases at J, with 8 bases between. CDR3 length: 13 residues. CDR3 protein: CASSLVPSNEQFF. The CDR3 region has the DNA TGTGCCAGCAGTTTAGTGCCGAGCAATGAGCAGTTCTTC.

In DNA form, the CDR3 reads TGTGCCAGCAGTGAAATCGGACAGGGGGCATCTGGAAACACCATATATTTT. Translated: CASSEIGQGASGNTIYF. V and J are TRBV2 and TRBJ1-3, with 11 bases fitting TRBD1. V lost 2 bases, J lost 1 base, and 4 bases stayed unmatched. The CDR3 extends over 17 amino acids. Germline lookup yields CDR1 SNHLY and CDR2 FYNNEI.

This chain joins TRBV30 and TRBJ1-5; 7 positions agree with TRBD1. Germline lookup yields CDR1 GTSNPN and CDR2 SVGIG (reference sequence). This CDR3 contains 19 residues. V trimming: 3 bases; J trimming: 2 bases; junction bases outside the gene matches: 19. The CDR3 reads CAWRDKGQLLLEGNQPQHF. DNA for the CDR3: TGTGCCTGGAGGGACAAGGGACAGCTCCTTCTGGAAGGCAATCAGCCCCAGCATTTT. The full variable domain, with the rest looked up from reference TRBV30 and TRBJ1-5, is SQTIHQWPATLVQPVGSPLSLECTVEGTSNPNLYWYRQAAGRGLQLLFYSVGIGQISSEVPQNLSASRPQDRQFILSSKKLLLSDSGFYLCAWRDKGQLLLEGNQPQHFGDGTRLSIL.

The chain couples TRBV9 to TRBJ2-1; D uncertain. Germline lookup yields CDR1 SGDLS and CDR2 YYNGEE. The CDR3 contains 15 residues. Trimming removed 4 bases from V and 0 bases from J, with 11 bases in between. The CDR3 coding sequence is TGTGCCAGCAGCTTAGACCAGGACTCCTACAATGAGCAGTTCTTC. Amino acids: CASSLDQDSYNEQFF.

CDR3 bases: TGCGCCAGCAGAATAAGGGACAACTCCTACGAGCAGTACTTC. It is translated as CASRIRDNSYEQYF. The rearrangement uses TRBV5-1 and TRBJ2-7, with D tentatively TRBD1 (6 bases). The germline V gene encodes CDR1 SGHRS and CDR2 YFSETQ. V lost 5 bases and J 0 bases, leaving 12 bases between the germline ends. The CDR3 is 14 amino acids.

This chain links TRBV5-5 with TRBJ2-7, with D perhaps TRBD2 (6 bases). The CDR3 covers 14 residues. CDR1 is SGHKS and CDR2 is YYEKEE in the germline V gene (reference sequence). The V end lost 0 bases, the J end lost 3 bases, and 10 bases lay between the germline ends. The CDR3 nucleotides read TGTGCCAGCAGCTTGGACCGGGGGTACTACGAGCAGTACTTC. Residues: CASSLDRGYYEQYF. Combining the CDR3 with reference TRBV5-5 and TRBJ2-7 gives the whole variable domain DAGVTQSPTHLIKTRGQQVTLRCSPISGHKSVSWYQQVLGQGPQFIFQYYEKEERGRGNFPDRFSARQFPNYSSELNVNALLLGDSALYLCASSLDRGYYEQYFGPGTRLTVT.

Only one count was recorded for this clone. The gene calls are TRBV27 and TRBJ2-1, with TRBD1 matching 7 bases. V lost 3 bases to trimming and J lost 8 bases; unmatched junction nucleotides: 1. The CDR3 contains 12 residues. Germline-derived CDR1 and CDR2 are MNHEY and SMNVEV (reference sequence). The CDR3 loop is CASSFQGDEQFF. CDR3 in DNA: TGTGCCAGCAGTTTTCAGGGGGATGAGCAGTTCTTC.

V and J are TRBV7-9 and TRBJ2-1; D unresolved. There are 14 residues in the CDR3. CDR1 SEHNR and CDR2 FQNEAQ come from the germline V gene (reference sequence). V dropped 5 bases and J dropped 4 bases, with 12 bases sitting between them. DNA for the CDR3: TGTGCCAGCAGCCCTGAGACTGATTACAATGAGCAGTTCTTC. Protein sequence: CASSPETDYNEQFF.

The chain has TRBV27 and TRBJ2-7, with 10 bases fitting TRBD2. The CDR3 totals 13 residues. The V gene's germline CDR1 is MNHEY and CDR2 SMNVEV (reference sequence). J was trimmed by 3 bases and V by 8 bases; bases with no gene match: 4. The CDR3: CASGTSGDYEQYF. The CDR3 DNA follows: TGTGCCAGCGGCACTAGCGGGGACTACGAGCAGTACTTC.

The rearrangement uses TRBV6-5 and TRBJ2-3, with TRBD1 matching 9 bases. V trimming: 10 bases; J trimming: 0 bases; junction bases outside the gene matches: 8. The CDR3 has 15 residues. Looked up from germline, CDR1 is MNHEY and CDR2 is SVGAGI. CDR3 sequence (DNA): TGTGCCACCATCGGGACAGGGAAAAGCACAGATACGCAGTATTTT. It encodes CATIGTGKSTDTQYF.

V usage is TRBV7-3 and J usage is TRBJ2-7; TRBD2 is a possible D gene (6 bases). The V gene's germline CDR1 is SGHTA and CDR2 FQGTGA. There are 14 residues in the CDR3. V was trimmed by 3 bases and J by 3 bases, leaving 12 bases between them. The CDR3 protein is CASSFGGASYEQYF. The CDR3 region has the DNA TGTGCCAGCAGCTTTGGAGGGGCGAGCTACGAGCAGTACTTC.

This clone was counted between two and nine times. The gene calls are TRBV7-9 and TRBJ1-1; possibly TRBD1 for D (5 bases). Between the trimmed V and J ends, which lost 6 bases and 4 bases, there was a span of 9 bases. The CDR3 contains 12 residues. In germline, CDR1 is SEHNR, CDR2 FQNEAQ (reference sequence). The CDR3 sequence: CASRLDSTEAFF. CDR3 nucleotide sequence: TGTGCCAGCAGACTTGACAGCACTGAAGCTTTCTTT.